This paragraph covers one T cell receptor (beta chain) sequence. The CDR3 consists of 13 residues. Per germline, CDR1 SGHTA and CDR2 FQGTGA. V lost 5 bases and J lost 5, with 10 bases in between. These data belong to a study of HIV-infected patients and healthy controls. MiXCR was run by TCRdb on the 5' RACE reads, yielding one entry per CDR3 protein. The data hold about 67,000 distinct CDR3 sequences, with about 16% observed a single time. The chain employs TRBV7-3 and TRBJ2-1; perhaps D is TRBD1 or TRBD2 (5 bases each). The receptor was isolated from a human donor in good health. Sample: CD4+ T cells from blood. For the CDR3, the DNA is TGTGCCAGCAGCCGAGTGGGGGACAATGAGCAGTTCTTC. This codes for CASSRVGDNEQFF.